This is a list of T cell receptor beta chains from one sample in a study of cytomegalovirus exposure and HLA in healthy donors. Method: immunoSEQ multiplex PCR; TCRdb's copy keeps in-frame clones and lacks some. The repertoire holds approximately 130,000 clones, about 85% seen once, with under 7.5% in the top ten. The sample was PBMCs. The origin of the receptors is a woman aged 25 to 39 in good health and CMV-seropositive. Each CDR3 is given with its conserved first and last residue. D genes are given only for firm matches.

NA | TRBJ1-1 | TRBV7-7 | TGTGCCAGCACACCCATACAGGGGAACACTGAAGCTTTCTTT | CASTPIQGNTEAFF
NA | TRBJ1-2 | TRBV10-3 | TGTGCCATCAGTGACCCGAGGGGGTACACCTTC | CAISDPRGYTF
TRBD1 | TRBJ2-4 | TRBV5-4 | TGTGCCAGCAGCCTCGACAGGGTTCAAAACATTCAGTACTTC | CASSLDRVQNIQYF
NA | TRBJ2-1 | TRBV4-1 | TGCGCCAGCAGCCAGTTCGGGTCCGCCATCTACAATGAGCAGTTCTTC | CASSQFGSAIYNEQFF
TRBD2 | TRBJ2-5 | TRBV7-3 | TGTGCCAGCAGCCCGGGGGGGAGCGGGGGCCTGAAGACCCAGTACTTC | CASSPGGSGGLKTQYF
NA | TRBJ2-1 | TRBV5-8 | TGTGCCAGCAGCTACCCACTCAATGAGCAGTTCTTC | CASSYPLNEQFF
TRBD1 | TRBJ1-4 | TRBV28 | TGTGCCAGCAGTACTCCGGTGGACAGGGTGTCGTTTTTT | CASSTPVDRVSFF
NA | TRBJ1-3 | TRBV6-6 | TGTGCCAGCAGTTACACGGACAGTTCTTACACCATATATTTT | CASSYTDSSYTIYF
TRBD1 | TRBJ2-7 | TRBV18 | TGTGCCAGCTCACCTCCCACAGGGGGCCACGAGCAGTACTTC | CASSPPTGGHEQYF
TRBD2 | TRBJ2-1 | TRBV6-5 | TGTGCCAGCAGTTACTCGGGACTAGCGGGGGGGTATGAGCAGTTCTTC | CASSYSGLAGGYEQFF